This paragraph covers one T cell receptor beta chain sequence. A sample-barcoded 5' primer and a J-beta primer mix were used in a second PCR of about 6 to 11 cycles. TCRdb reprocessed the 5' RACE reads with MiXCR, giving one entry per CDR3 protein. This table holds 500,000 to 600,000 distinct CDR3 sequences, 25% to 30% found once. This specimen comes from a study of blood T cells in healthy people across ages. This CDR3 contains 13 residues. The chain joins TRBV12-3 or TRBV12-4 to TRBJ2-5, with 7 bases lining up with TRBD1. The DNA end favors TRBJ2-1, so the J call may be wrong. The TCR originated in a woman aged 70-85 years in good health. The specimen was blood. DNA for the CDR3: TGTGCCAGTGTCGGGACAGCTAACAATGAGCAGTTCTTC. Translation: CASVGTANNEQFF.